The clone carrying this T cell receptor (beta chain) was seen many times. The antigen remains unidentified. The source of the sample is a study of T cells in Graves' hyperthyroidism and ophthalmopathy. Study-wide points: Ophthalmopathy was told apart from stable hyperthyroidism by a 13 V-J model. The model's output predicted ophthalmopathy at a median of around 6.9 months prior to onset. In blood, most of the thyroid clonotypes expanded above 0.001 were also present.

The investigators amplified TCR beta CDR3 regions from RNA transcripts. The primer set for the first-round RT-PCR of the TCR CDR3 was HTBI. TCRdb called the multiplex PCR reads again in MiXCR, with one record for every CDR3 protein. The table has over 500,000 distinct CDR3 sequences, over 35% seen once. Sample: peripheral blood or thyroid tissue (not recorded which). The sequence derives from an adult woman with Graves' disease, either hyperthyroidism or ophthalmopathy (not recorded which).

This CDR3 is CASTIGRIAGELFF. CDR3 DNA: TGTGCCAGCACCATAGGGAGAATAGCCGGGGAGCTGTTTTTT. V gene TRBV2 combines with J gene TRBJ2-2; TRBD2 might be the D (5 bases). There are 14 residues in the CDR3. CDR1 is SNHLY, CDR2 FYNNEI, per germline. V lost 7 bases, J lost 6 bases, and 15 bases lay in between. Full variable domain (remainder filled in from reference TRBV2 and TRBJ2-2): EPEVTQTPSHQVTQMGQEVILRCVPISNHLYFYWYRQILGQKVEFLVSFYNNEISEKSEIFDDQFSVERPDGSNFTLKIRSTKLEDSAMYFCASTIGRIAGELFFGEGSRLTVL.